This T cell receptor beta chain was captured by sequencing in a study of cytomegalovirus exposure and HLA in healthy donors. Points from the study as a whole: Several of the most significant clusters appeared, in a later analysis, to be linked to common viral pathogens. A missense DCLRE1C variant was associated with V- and J-gene trimming of TCR beta chains in a later analysis, and an independent cohort replicated the association.

Primers included in the PCR were 60 Vbeta and 13 Jbeta primers. Profiled with immunoSEQ multiplex PCR; TCRdb holds only in-frame clones, not every one. The sample has about 67,000 clones; 80% are singletons. The V and J ends lost 0 bases and 1 base, in that order; junction bases with no gene match: 8. The CDR3 runs 17 residues. Germline V gene sequence: CDR1 SGDLS, CDR2 YYNGEE. Comments on this clone: Its antigen is not known.

The sample consisted of PBMCs. This chain joins TRBV9 and TRBJ1-1; 8 bases are shared with TRBD1. The receptor's source is a woman aged 30 to 39 in good health and CMV-seronegative. CDR3 in amino acids: CASSVVQGAASNTEAFF. As DNA, the CDR3 is TGTGCCAGCAGCGTAGTCCAGGGGGCTGCGTCGAACACTGAAGCTTTCTTT.